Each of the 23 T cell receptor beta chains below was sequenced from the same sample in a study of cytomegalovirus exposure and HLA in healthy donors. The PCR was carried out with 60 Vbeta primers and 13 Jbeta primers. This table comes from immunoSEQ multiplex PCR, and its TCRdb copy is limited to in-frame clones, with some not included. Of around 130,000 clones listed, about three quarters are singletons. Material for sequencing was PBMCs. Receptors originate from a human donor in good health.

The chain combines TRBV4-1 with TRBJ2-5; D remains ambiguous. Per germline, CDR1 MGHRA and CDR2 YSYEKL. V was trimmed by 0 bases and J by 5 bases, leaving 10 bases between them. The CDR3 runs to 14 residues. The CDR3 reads CASSQDPAWETQYF. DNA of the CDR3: TGCGCCAGCAGCCAAGATCCAGCGTGGGAGACCCAGTACTTC.

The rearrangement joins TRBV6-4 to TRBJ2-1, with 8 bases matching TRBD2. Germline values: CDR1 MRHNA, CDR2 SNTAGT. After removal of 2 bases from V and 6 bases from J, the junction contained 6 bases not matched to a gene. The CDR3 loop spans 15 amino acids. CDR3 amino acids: CASSDRAGAANEQFF. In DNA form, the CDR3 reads TGTGCCAGCAGTGACAGAGCGGGGGCAGCCAATGAGCAGTTCTTC.

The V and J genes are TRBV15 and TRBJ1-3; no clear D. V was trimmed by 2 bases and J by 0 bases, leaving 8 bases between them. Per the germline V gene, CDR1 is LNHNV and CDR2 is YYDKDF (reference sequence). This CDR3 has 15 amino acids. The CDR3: CATSRNRDSGNTIYF. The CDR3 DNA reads TGTGCCACCAGCAGAAATCGCGACTCTGGAAACACCATATATTTT.

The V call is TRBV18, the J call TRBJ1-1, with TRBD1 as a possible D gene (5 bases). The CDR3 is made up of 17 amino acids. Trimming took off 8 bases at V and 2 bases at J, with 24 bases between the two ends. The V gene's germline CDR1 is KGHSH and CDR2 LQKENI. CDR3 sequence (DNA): TGTGCCAGCGCGCGCCGACAGTCACCCGTTAAAAACACTGAAGCTTTCTTT. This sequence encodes CASARRQSPVKNTEAFF.

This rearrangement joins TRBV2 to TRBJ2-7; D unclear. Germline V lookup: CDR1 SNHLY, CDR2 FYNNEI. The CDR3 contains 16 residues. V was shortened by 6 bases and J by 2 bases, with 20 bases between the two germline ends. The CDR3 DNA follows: TGTGCCAGCAGGGATAAATTAGTTTTGCGGACCTACGAGCAGTACTTC. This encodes CASRDKLVLRTYEQYF.

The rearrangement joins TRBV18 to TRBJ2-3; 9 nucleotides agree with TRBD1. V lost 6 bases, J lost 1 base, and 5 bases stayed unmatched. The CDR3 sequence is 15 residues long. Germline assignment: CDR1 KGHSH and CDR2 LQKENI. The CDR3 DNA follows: TGTGCCAGCTCGCCGGGACAGGGAGGCACAGATACGCAGTATTTT. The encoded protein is CASSPGQGGTDTQYF.

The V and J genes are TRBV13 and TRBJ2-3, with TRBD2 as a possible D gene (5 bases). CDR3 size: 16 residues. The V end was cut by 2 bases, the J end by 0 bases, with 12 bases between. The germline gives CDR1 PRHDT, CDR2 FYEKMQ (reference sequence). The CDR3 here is CASSLPLATSTDTQYF. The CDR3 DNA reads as TGTGCCAGCAGCTTACCCCTAGCAACTAGCACAGATACGCAGTATTTT.

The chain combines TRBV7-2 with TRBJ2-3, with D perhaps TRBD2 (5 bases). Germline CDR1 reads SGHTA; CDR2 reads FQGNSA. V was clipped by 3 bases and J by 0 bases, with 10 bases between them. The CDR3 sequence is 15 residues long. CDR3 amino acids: CASSFEGASTDTQYF. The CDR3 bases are TGTGCCAGCAGCTTCGAGGGAGCTAGCACAGATACGCAGTATTTT.

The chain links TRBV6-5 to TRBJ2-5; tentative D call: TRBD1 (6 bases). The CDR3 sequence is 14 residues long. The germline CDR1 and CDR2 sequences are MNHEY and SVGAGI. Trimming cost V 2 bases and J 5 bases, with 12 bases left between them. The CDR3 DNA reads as TGTGCCAGCAGTTACGGACAGATGGGGGAGACCCAGTACTTC. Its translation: CASSYGQMGETQYF.

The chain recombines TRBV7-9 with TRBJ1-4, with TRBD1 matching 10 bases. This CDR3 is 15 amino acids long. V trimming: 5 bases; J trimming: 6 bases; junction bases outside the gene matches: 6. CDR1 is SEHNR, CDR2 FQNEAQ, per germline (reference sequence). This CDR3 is CASSETGTGDEKLFF. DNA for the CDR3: TGTGCCAGCAGCGAAACCGGGACAGGGGATGAAAAACTGTTTTTT.

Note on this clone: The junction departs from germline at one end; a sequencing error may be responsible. In DNA, the CDR3 is TGTGCCAGCAGCTTGAGAAGCACTCAGCCCCAGCATTTT. Translated: CASSLRSTQPQHF. This chain uses TRBV5-6 with TRBJ1-5; D is uncertain. CDR1 SGHDT and CDR2 YYEEEE come from the germline V gene. This CDR3 contains 13 residues.

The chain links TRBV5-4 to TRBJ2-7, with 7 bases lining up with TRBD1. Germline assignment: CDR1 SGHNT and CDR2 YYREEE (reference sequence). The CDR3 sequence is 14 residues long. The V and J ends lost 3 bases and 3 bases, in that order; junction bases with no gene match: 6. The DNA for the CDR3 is TGTGCCAGCAGCTATAGGGGGACAGACTACGAGCAGTACTTC. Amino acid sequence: CASSYRGTDYEQYF.

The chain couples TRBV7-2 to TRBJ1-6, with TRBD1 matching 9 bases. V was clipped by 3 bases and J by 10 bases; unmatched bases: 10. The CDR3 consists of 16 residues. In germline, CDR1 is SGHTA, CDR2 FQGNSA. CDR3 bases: TGTGCCAGCAGCTTCCTCGGGACAGGGTACGAATCACCCCTCCACTTT. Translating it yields CASSFLGTGYESPLHF.

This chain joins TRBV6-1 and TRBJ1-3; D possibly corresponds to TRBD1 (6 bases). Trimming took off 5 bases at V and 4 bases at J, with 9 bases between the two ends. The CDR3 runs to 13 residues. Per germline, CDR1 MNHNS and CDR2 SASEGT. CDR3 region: CASSNDRGNTIYF. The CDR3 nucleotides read TGTGCCAGCAGTAACGACAGGGGAAACACCATATATTTT.

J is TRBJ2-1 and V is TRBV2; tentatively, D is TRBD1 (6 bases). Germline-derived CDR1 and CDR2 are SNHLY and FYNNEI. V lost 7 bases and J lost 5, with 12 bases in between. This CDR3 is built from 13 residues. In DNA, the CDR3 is TGTGCCAGCACCCGGGACAATAACAATGAGCAGTTCTTC. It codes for CASTRDNNNEQFF.

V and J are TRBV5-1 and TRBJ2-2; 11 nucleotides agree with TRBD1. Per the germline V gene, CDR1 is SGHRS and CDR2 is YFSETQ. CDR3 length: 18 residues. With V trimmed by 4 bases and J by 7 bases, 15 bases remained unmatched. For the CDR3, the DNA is TGCGCCAGCAGCCTAGACCTTCCGGGACAGGGGGACGTCGGGGAGCTGTTTTTT. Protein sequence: CASSLDLPGQGDVGELFF.

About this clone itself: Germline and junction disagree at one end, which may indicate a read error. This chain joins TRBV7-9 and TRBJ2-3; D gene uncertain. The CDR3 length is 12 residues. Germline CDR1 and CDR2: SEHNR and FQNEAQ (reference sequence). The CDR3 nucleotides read TGTTCCAGCAGCTTAAGCCCTGTTACGCAGTATTTT. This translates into CSSSLSPVTQYF.

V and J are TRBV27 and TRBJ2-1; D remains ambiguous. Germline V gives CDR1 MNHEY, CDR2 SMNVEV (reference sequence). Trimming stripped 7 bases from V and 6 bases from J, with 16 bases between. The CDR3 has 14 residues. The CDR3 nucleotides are TGTGCCAGCACCGGAACACCGACTGGCAATGAGCAGTTCTTC. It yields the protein CASTGTPTGNEQFF.

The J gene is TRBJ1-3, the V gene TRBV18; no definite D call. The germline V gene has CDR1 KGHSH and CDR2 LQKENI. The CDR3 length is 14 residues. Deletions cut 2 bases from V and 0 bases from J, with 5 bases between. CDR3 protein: CASSPGSSGNTIYF. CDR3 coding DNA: TGTGCCAGCTCACCAGGGAGCTCTGGAAACACCATATATTTT.

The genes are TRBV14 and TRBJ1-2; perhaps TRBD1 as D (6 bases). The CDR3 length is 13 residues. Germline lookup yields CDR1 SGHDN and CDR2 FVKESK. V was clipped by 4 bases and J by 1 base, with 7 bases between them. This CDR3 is CASSPQGNYGYTF. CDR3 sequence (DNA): TGTGCCAGCAGCCCACAGGGTAACTATGGCTACACCTTC.

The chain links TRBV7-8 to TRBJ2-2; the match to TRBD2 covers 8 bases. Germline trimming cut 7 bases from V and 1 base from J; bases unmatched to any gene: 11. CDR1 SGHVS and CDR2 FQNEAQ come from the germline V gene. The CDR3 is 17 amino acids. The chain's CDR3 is CASIGLAGVRNTGELFF. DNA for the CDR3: TGTGCCAGCATAGGGCTAGCGGGTGTACGGAACACCGGGGAGCTGTTTTTT.

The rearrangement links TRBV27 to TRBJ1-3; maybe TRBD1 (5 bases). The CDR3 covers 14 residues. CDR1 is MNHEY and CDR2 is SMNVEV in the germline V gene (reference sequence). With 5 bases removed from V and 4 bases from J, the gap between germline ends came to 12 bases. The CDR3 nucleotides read TGTGCCAGCAGTCCCGGGGGATCGGGAAACACCATATATTTT. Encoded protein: CASSPGGSGNTIYF.

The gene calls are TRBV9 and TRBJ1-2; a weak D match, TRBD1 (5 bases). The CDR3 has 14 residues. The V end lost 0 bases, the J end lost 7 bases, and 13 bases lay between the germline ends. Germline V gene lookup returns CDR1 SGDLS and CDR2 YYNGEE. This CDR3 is CASSVVAGSSGYTF. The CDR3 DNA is TGTGCCAGCAGCGTAGTTGCAGGGTCGAGTGGCTACACCTTC.